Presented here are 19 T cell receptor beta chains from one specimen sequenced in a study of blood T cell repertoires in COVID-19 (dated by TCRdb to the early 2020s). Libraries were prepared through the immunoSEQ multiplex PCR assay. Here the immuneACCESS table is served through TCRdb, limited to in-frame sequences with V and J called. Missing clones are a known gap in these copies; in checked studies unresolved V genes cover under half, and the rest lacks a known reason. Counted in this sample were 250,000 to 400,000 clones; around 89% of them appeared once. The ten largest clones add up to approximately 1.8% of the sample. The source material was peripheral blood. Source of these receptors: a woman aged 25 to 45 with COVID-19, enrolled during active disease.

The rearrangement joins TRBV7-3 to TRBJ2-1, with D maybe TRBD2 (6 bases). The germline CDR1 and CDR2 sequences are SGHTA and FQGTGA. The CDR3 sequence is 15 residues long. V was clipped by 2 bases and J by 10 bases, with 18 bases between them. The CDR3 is CASSLGGLLTGEQFF. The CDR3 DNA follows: TGTGCCAGCAGCTTAGGGGGACTCCTTACGGGCGAGCAGTTCTTC.

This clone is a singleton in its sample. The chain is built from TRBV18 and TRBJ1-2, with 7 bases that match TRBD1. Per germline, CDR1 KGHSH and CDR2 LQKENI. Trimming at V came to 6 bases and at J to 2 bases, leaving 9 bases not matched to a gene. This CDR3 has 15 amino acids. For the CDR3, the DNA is TGTGCCAGCTCGACGGGACAGACAGTCAACTATGGCTACACCTTC. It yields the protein CASSTGQTVNYGYTF.

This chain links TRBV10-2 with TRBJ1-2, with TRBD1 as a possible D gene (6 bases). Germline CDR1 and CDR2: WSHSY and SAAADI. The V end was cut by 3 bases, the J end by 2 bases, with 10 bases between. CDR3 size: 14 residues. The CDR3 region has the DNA TGCGCCAGCAGTGATCGGGACAAAAACTATGGCTACACCTTC. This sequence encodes CASSDRDKNYGYTF.

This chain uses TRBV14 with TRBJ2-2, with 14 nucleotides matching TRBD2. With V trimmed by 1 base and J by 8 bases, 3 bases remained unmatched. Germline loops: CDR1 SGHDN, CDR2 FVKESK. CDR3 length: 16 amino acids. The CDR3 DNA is TGTGCCAGCAGCCAAGGGACTAGCGGGGGGCCTGGGGAGCTGTTTTTT. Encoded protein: CASSQGTSGGPGELFF.

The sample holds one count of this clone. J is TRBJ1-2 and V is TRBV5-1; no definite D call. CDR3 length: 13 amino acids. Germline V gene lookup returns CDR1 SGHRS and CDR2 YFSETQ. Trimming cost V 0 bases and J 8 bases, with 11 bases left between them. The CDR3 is CASSLGVREGYTF. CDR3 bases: TGCGCCAGCAGCTTGGGGGTCCGGGAAGGCTACACCTTC.

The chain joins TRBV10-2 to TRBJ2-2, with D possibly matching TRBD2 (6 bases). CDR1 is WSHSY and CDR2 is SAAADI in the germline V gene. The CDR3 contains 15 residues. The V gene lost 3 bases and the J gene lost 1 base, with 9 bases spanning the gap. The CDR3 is CASSESSENTGELFF. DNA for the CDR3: TGCGCCAGCAGTGAATCTAGCGAGAACACCGGGGAGCTGTTTTTT.

In DNA, the CDR3 is TGTGCCAGCAGGGATACTTTCGGGGAAGCTTTCTTT. Its protein is CASRDTFGEAFF. The V and J genes are TRBV6-5 and TRBJ1-1, with unresolved D. The CDR3 is made up of 12 amino acids. Deletions cut 6 bases from V and 8 bases from J, with 13 bases between. Germline CDR1 is MNHEY and CDR2 is SVGAGI.

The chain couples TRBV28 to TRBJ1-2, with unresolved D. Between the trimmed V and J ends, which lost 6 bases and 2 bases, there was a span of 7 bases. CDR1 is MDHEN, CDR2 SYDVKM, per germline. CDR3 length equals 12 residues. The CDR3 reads CASSPRNYGYTF. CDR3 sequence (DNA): TGTGCCAGCAGCCCCCGGAACTATGGCTACACCTTC.

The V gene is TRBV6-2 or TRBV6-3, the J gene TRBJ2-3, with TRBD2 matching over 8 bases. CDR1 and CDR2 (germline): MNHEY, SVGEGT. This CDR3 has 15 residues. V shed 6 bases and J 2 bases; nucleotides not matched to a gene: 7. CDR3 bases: TGTGCCAGCAGCAACCCGGGGGGGGACACAGATACGCAGTATTTT. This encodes CASSNPGGDTDTQYF.

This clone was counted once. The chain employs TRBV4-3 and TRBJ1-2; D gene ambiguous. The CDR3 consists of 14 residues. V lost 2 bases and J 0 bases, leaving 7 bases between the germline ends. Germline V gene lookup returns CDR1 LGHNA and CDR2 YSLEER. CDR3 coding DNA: TGCGCCAGCAGCCAATTTAGTGCTAACTATGGCTACACCTTC. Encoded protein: CASSQFSANYGYTF.

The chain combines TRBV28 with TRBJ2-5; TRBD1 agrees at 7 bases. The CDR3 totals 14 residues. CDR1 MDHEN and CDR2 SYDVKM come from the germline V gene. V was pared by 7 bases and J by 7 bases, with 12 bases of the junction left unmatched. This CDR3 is CASTPGGHDRTQYF. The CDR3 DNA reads TGTGCCAGCACCCCAGGGGGTCACGACCGGACCCAGTACTTC.

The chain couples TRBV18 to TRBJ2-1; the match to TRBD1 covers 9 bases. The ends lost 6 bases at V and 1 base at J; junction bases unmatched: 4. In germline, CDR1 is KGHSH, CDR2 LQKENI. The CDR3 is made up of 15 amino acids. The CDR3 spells CASSEGQGSYNEQFF. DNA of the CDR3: TGTGCCAGCTCCGAGGGACAGGGATCCTACAATGAGCAGTTCTTC.

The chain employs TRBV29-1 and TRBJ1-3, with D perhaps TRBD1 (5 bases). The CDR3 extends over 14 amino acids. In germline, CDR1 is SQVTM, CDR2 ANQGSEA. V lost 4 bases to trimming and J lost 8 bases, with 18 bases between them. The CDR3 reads CSVVGDGGPDTIYF. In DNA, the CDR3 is TGCAGCGTTGTGGGGGACGGGGGACCAGACACCATATATTTT. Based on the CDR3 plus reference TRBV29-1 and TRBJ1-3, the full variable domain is SAVISQKPSRDICQRGTSLTIQCQVDSQVTMMFWYRQQPGQSLTLIATANQGSEATYESGFVIDKFPISRPNLTFSTLTVSNMSPEDSSIYLCSVVGDGGPDTIYFGEGSWLTVV.

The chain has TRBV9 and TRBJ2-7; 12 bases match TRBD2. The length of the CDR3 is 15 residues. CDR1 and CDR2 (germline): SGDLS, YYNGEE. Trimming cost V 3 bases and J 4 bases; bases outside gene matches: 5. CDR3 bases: TGTGCCAGCAGCGCTAGCGGGGGGGCTTGGTACGAGCAGTACTTC. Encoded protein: CASSASGGAWYEQYF.

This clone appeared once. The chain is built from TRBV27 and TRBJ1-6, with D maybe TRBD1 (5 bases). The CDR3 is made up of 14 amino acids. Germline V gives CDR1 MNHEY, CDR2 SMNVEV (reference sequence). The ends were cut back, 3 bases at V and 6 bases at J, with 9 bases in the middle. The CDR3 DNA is TGTGCCAGCAGTTTGGTCAGGGTTAATTCACCCCTCCACTTT. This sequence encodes CASSLVRVNSPLHF.

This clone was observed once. For the CDR3, the DNA is TGTGCCACCAGTGACTACAGGCTCTACAATGAGCAGTTCTTC. Protein product: CATSDYRLYNEQFF. The genes are TRBV24-1 and TRBJ2-1, with D possibly being TRBD1 (5 bases). Germline V CDR1 and CDR2: KGHDR, SFDVKD. With 4 bases removed from V and 3 bases from J, the gap between germline ends came to 9 bases. The length of the CDR3 is 14 residues.

CDR3: CASSESRGSLYGYTF. The CDR3 DNA is TGTGCCAGCAGTGAATCTCGGGGATCCCTCTATGGCTACACCTTC. V gene TRBV6-1 combines with J gene TRBJ1-2; D is unresolved. V was clipped by 2 bases and J by 4 bases, with 14 bases between them. The germline V gene has CDR1 MNHNS and CDR2 SASEGT. The CDR3 consists of 15 residues.

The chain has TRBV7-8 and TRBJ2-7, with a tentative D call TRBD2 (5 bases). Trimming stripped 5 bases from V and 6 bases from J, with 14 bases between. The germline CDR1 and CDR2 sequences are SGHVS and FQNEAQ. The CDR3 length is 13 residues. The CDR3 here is CASSHPGSPEQYV. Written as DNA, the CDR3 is TGTGCCAGCAGCCATCCGGGGAGCCCCGAGCAGTACGTC.

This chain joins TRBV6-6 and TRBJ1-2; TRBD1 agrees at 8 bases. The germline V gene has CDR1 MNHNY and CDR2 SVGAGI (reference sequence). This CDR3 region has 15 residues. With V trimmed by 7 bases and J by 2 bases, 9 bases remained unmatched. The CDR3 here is CASTPRQGSNYGYTF. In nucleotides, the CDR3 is TGTGCCAGCACCCCAAGACAGGGGTCGAACTATGGCTACACCTTC.